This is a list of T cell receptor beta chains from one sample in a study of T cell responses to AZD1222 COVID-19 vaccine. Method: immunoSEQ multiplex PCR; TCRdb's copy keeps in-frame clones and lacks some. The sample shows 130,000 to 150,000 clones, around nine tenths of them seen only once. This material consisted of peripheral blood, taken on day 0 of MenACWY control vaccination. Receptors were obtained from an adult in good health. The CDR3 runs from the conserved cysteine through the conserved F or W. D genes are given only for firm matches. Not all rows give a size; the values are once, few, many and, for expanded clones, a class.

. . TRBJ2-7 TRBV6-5 TGTGCCAGCAGCCGCCGAGGAGTACTACCCTACGAGCAGTACTTC CASSRRGVLPYEQYF
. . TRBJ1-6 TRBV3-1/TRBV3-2 TGTGCCAGCAGCCAACCCGGGACCTCCTATAATTCACCCCTCCACTTT CASSQPGTSYNSPLHF
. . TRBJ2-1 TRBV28 TGTGCCAGCAGTTTATGGGAGTCCCCCTACAATGAGCAGTTCTTC CASSLWESPYNEQFF
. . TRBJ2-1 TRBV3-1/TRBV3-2 TGTGCCAGCAGCCAGGGGGCGTCTGAGCAGTTCTTC CASSQGASEQFF
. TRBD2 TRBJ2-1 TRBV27 TGTGCCAGCAGTTTCCTCCTTTCCAGCGGGAAGCCCAATGAGCAGTTCTTC CASSFLLSSGKPNEQFF
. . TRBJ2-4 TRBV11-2 TGTGCCAGCAGCTCCGGGGGTCTAGCCAAAAACATTCAGTACTTC CASSSGGLAKNIQYF
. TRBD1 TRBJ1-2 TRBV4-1 TGCGCCAGCAGCCAAAGGAGCGGGACAGGGAATGGCTACACCTTC CASSQRSGTGNGYTF
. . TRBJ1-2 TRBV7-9 TGTGCCAGCAGCCACAGCCCATATGACAGGAGGTATGGCTACACCTTC CASSHSPYDRRYGYTF
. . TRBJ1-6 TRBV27 TGTGCCAGCAGTTTGGAGGGGGTCGCACCCTATAATTCACCCCTCCACTTT CASSLEGVAPYNSPLHF
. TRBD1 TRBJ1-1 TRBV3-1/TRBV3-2 TGTGCCAGCAGTCTTACGGACAGGGGGACTGAAGCTTTCTTT CASSLTDRGTEAFF
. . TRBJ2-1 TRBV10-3 TGTGCCATCAGTGATAAGAGTGAGCAGTTCTTC CAISDKSEQFF
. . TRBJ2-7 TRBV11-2 TGTGCCAGCAGCCCCCCAGGGGAATACGAGCAGTACTTC CASSPPGEYEQYF
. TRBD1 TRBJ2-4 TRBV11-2 TGTGCCAGCAGCCCCTTGGGACAGCCAAAAAACATTCAGTACTTC CASSPLGQPKNIQYF
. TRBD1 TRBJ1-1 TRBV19 TGTGCCAGTAGAGACAGGGGGCGAGGAAACACTGAAGCTTTCTTT CASRDRGRGNTEAFF
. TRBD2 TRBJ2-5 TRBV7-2 TGTGCCAGCAGCTTAGCGTTAGTAGCGGGAGGGGGGGAGACCCAGTACTTC CASSLALVAGGGETQYF
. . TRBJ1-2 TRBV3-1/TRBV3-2 TGTGCCAGCAGCCAGCTGGGCCGCTATGGCTACACCTTC CASSQLGRYGYTF
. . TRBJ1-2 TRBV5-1 TGCGCCAGCAGCTCCCCTGACATCTTATCGGGCTACACCTTC CASSSPDILSGYTF
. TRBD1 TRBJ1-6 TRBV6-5 TGTGCCAGCAATCCGGCAGGGGGTAATTCACCCCTCCACTTT CASNPAGGNSPLHF
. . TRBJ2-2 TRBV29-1 TGCAGCGTTGAAGATACCGGGCACGGGGAGCTGTTTTTT CSVEDTGHGELFF
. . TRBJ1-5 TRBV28 TGTGCCAGCAGTCCGACCTGGGGGTTTGGCAATCAGCCCCAGCATTTT CASSPTWGFGNQPQHF
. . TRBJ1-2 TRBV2 TGTGCCAGCCGGGCCCACAGGAACTATGGCTACACCTTC CASRAHRNYGYTF
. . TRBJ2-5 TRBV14 TGTGCCAGCAGCCAAGACACTCTGGGGACCCAGTACTTC CASSQDTLGTQYF
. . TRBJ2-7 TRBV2 TGTGCCAGCAGTGGCCTCCGCATTTACGAGCAGTACTTC CASSGLRIYEQYF
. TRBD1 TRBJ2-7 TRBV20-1 TGCAGTGCTGGTGGGGCAGGGGGACGCGGCAGCTCCTACGAGCAGTACTTC CSAGGAGGRGSSYEQYF
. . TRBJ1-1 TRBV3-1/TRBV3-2 TGTGCCAGCAGCCCACAGATGAACACTGAAGCTTTCTTT CASSPQMNTEAFF
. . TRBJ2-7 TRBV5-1 TGCGCCAGCAGCTTGGAGCTTAAGTCCTACGAGCAGTACTTC CASSLELKSYEQYF
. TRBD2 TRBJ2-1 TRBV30 TGTGCCTGGAGTGTATCCCGGACTAGCGGGAAAGATGAGCAGTTCTTC CAWSVSRTSGKDEQFF
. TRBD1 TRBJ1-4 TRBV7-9 TGTGCCAGCAGCCGTGGACAGGGAGGCGAAAAACTGTTTTTT CASSRGQGGEKLFF
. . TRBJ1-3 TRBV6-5 TGTGCCAGCAGGCACGTCTCGACGGGAGGAAACACCATATATTTT CASRHVSTGGNTIYF
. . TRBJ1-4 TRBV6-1 TGTGCCAGCAGTGAATGGGCAGGGAGTGAGGAAAAACTGTTTTTT CASSEWAGSEEKLFF
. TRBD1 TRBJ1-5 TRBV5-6 TGTGCCAGCAGCTTTAGACAGGGAGGGCAGCCCCAGCATTTT CASSFRQGGQPQHF
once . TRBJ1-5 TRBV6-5 TGTGCCAGCAGTCACACCGCTAGCAATCAGCCCCAGCATTTT CASSHTASNQPQHF
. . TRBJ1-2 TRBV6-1 TGTGCCAGCAGTGAGTGGAGGGTTGAAGGCTACACCTTC CASSEWRVEGYTF
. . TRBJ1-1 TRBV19 TGTGCCAGTAGTATAGGGAAAGGGGTCCCTGAAGCTTTCTTT CASSIGKGVPEAFF
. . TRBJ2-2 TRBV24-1 TGTGCCACCGGCGGGCAGGGAAACACCGGGGAGCTGTTTTTT CATGGQGNTGELFF
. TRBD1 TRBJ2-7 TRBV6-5 TGTGCCAGCAGCGACAGGGACGAGCAGTACTTC CASSDRDEQYF
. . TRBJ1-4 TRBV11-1 TGTGCCAGCAGATCCGGGACGGGGCGTAATGAAAAACTGTTTTTT CASRSGTGRNEKLFF
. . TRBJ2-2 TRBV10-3 TGTGCCATCAGTCCCGGGGAGACCGGGGAGCTGTTTTTT CAISPGETGELFF
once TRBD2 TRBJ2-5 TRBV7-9 TGTGCCAGCAGCTTCGGTACTAGCGGGGGCCGGTACCAAGAGACCCAGTACTTC CASSFGTSGGRYQETQYF
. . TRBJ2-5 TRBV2 TGTGCCAGCAGTGCGTCCAGACTAGGTGAAGAGACCCAGTACTTC CASSASRLGEETQYF
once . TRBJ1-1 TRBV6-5 TGTGCCAGCAGTAGGAGGGGTCGGCAGCTTGAAGCTTTCTTT CASSRRGRQLEAFF
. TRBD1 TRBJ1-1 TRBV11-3 TGTGCCAGCAGCCCTGGACAGGGAATGAACACTGAAGCTTTCTTT CASSPGQGMNTEAFF
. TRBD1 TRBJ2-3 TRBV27 TGTGCCAGCAGTTTACCCGGGGGACAGGGTCCGTATACGCAGTATTTT CASSLPGGQGPYTQYF
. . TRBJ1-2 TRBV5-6 TGTGCCAGCAGCTTGGAATATCGGAAAAAGAACCCAGGTAAAGGCTACACCTTC CASSLEYRKKNPGKGYTF
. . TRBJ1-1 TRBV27 TGTGCCAGCAGACTTGGACAGCGTGGAACTGAAGCTTTCTTT CASRLGQRGTEAFF